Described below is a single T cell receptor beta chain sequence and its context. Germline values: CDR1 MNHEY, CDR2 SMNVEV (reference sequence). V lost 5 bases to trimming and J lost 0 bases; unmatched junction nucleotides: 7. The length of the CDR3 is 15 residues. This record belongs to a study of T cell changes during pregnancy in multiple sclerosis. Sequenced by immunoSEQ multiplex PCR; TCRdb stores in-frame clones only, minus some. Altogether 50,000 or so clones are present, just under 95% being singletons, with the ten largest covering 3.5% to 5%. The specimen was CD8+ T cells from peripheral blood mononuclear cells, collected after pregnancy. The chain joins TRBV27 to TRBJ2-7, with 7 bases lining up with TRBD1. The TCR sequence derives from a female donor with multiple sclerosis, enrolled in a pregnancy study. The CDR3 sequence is CASSTAQGSSYEQYF. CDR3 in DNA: TGTGCCAGCAGTACGGCACAGGGGAGCTCCTACGAGCAGTACTTC.